Listed below are T cell receptor beta chains from one sample, sequenced in a study of lymphopenia after photon versus proton radiotherapy. Using immunoSEQ multiplex PCR, the repertoire was profiled, and TCRdb retains in-frame clones only, with some absent. The sample yields 150,000 or so clones, less than 90% seen once. Sequenced material: peripheral blood, taken from a patient treated with photon-based radiotherapy. Receptors originate from a man between 50 and 59 years old with gastric cancer. Each CDR3 is given with its conserved first and last residue. A D gene is named only where the DNA matches it firmly. Clone sizes are given selectively: once, few, many, or a class where the clone is expanded.

J | V | D | size | CDR3 | DNA
TRBJ2-3 | TRBV6-5 | NA | NA | CASSYSRSTDTQYF | TGTGCCAGCAGTTACTCGCGAAGCACAGATACGCAGTATTTT
TRBJ1-2 | TRBV9 | NA | once | CASSFRQSSYGYTF | TGTGCCAGCAGCTTTAGACAGAGCAGCTATGGCTACACCTTC
TRBJ2-7 | TRBV9 | NA | NA | CASSVGTKLSYEQYF | TGTGCCAGCAGCGTAGGTACCAAGCTCTCCTACGAGCAGTACTTC
TRBJ2-2 | TRBV25-1 | NA | once | CASRSQGIAGELFF | TGTGCCAGCAGATCCCAGGGGATCGCCGGGGAGCTGTTTTTT
TRBJ1-2 | TRBV18 | TRBD1 | NA | CASSHRDRVKDGYTF | TGTGCCAGCTCACACCGGGACAGGGTGAAGGATGGCTACACCTTC
TRBJ1-5 | TRBV12-5 | NA | NA | CASGVNQPQHF | TGTGCTAGTGGTGTCAATCAGCCCCAGCATTTT
TRBJ1-1 | TRBV18 | NA | NA | CASSPGVQGPEAFF | TGTGCCAGCTCACCAGGAGTCCAGGGCCCTGAAGCTTTCTTT
TRBJ2-7 | TRBV7-2 | TRBD2 | NA | CASSTGTSGFYEQYF | TGTGCCAGCAGCACGGGGACTAGCGGATTCTACGAGCAGTACTTC
TRBJ1-5 | TRBV28 | NA | NA | CASSPQRGAEGQPQHF | TGTGCCAGCAGTCCCCAGAGAGGGGCAGAGGGTCAGCCCCAGCATTTT
TRBJ1-5 | TRBV19 | NA | once | CASSFLSGSNQPQHF | TGTGCCAGTAGTTTCTTATCAGGGAGCAATCAGCCCCAGCATTTT
TRBJ1-5 | TRBV15 | NA | NA | CATGYSNQPQHF | TGTGCCACCGGTTATAGCAATCAGCCCCAGCATTTT
TRBJ2-7 | TRBV5-4 | TRBD2 | NA | CASSSASGRVQYF | TGTGCCAGCAGCTCCGCTAGCGGGAGGGTGCAGTACTTC
TRBJ2-7 | TRBV11-2 | NA | NA | CASSLESGGNYEQYF | TGTGCCAGCAGCTTAGAATCGGGCGGGAACTACGAGCAGTACTTC
TRBJ2-1 | TRBV7-8 | TRBD2 | NA | CASSLGGAGSNNEQFF | TGTGCCAGCAGCTTAGGGGGAGCGGGATCAAACAATGAGCAGTTCTTC
TRBJ2-2 | TRBV2 | TRBD2 | NA | CASSGGLAGSNTGELFF | TGTGCCAGCAGTGGGGGACTAGCGGGATCGAACACCGGGGAGCTGTTTTTT
TRBJ2-1 | TRBV7-3 | NA | NA | CASSSSGSYNEQFF | TGTGCCAGCAGCTCGAGTGGGAGTTACAATGAGCAGTTCTTC
TRBJ2-5 | TRBV7-9 | TRBD2 | NA | CASSFGSGSGKTQYF | TGTGCCAGCAGCTTCGGTAGCGGGAGTGGAAAGACCCAGTACTTC
TRBJ2-7 | TRBV29-1 | NA | NA | CSVGPDYYEQYF | TGCAGCGTTGGACCGGACTACTACGAGCAGTACTTC
TRBJ2-7 | TRBV27 | NA | NA | CACGDGTRYEQYF | TGTGCCTGCGGAGATGGGACACGCTACGAGCAGTACTTC
TRBJ1-5 | TRBV4-2 | NA | NA | CASSQESDSNSNQPQHF | TGTGCCAGCAGCCAAGAGTCGGACAGCAATAGCAATCAGCCCCAGCATTTT